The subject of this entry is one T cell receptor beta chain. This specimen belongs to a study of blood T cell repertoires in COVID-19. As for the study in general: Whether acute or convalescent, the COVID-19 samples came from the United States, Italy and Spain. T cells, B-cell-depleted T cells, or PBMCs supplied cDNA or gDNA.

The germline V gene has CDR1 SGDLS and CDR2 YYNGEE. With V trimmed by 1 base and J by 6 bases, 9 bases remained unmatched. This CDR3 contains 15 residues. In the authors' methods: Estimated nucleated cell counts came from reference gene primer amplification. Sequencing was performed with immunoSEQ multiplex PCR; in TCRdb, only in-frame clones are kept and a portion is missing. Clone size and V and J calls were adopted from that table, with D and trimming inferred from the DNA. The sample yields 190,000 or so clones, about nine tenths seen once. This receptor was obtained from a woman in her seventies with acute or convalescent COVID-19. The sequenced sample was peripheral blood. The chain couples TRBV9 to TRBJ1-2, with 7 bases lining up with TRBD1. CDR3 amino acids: CASSVIPGTEDGYTF. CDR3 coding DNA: TGTGCCAGCAGCGTAATCCCCGGGACAGAGGATGGCTACACCTTC.